The 10 T cell receptor beta chains below come from one sample, sequenced in a study of CD8+ T cells in alopecia areata. cDNA prepared by RNA extraction and subsequent reverse transcription served as the template for sequencing. The method was immunoSEQ multiplex PCR; TCRdb's version includes in-frame clones alone and lacks a portion of them. The repertoire consists of 90,000 to 150,000 clones, with more than 40% occurring once and the leading ten covering just over 0.45%. The sample's treatment: oral pan-JAK inhibitor, 5-10 mg twice daily. This specimen consisted of CD4+ T cells sorted from blood, obtained at week 4, from a patient treated with tofacitinib. The receptors were sampled from a human donor with alopecia areata.

The genes are TRBV2 and TRBJ1-5; a possible D gene is TRBD1 (6 bases). Per germline, CDR1 SNHLY and CDR2 FYNNEI. Trimming removed 7 bases from V and 3 bases from J, with 13 bases in between. The CDR3 is 14 residues long. The CDR3 loop is CASTVGGVNQPQHF. The CDR3 DNA reads TGTGCCAGCACCGTAGGGGGGGTCAATCAGCCCCAGCATTTT.

V is TRBV7-3 and J is TRBJ2-6; D remains ambiguous. The CDR3 has 13 residues. V lost 5 bases to trimming and J lost 2 bases, with 4 bases between them. Germline CDR1 reads SGHTA; CDR2 reads FQGTGA. Written as DNA, the CDR3 is TGTGCCAGCAGCAGCCCTGGGGCCAACGTCCTGACTTTC. Amino acid sequence: CASSSPGANVLTF.

This clone has only a few counts. V is TRBV18 and J is TRBJ2-3; D not resolved. V lost 2 bases and J 6 bases, leaving 9 bases between the germline ends. Germline V CDR1 and CDR2: KGHSH, LQKENI. This CDR3 has 13 amino acids. CDR3 loop: CASSPSNGDTQYF. The CDR3 nucleotides read TGTGCCAGCTCACCAAGTAATGGTGATACGCAGTATTTT. Supplemented by reference TRBV18 and TRBJ2-3, the full variable domain reads NAGVMQNPRHLVRRRGQEARLRCSPMKGHSHVYWYRQLPEEGLKFMVYLQKENIIDESGMPKERFSAEFPKEGPSILRIQQVVRGDSAAYFCASSPSNGDTQYFGPGTRLTVL.

This chain joins TRBV6-1 and TRBJ2-1, with TRBD2 identical over 7 bases. V lost 10 bases, J lost 0 bases, and 6 bases stayed unmatched. CDR3 length: 14 amino acids. Looked up from germline, CDR1 is MNHNS and CDR2 is SASEGT. CDR3 protein: CATPGGDSYNEQFF. CDR3 nucleotides: TGTGCCACCCCGGGGGGAGACTCCTACAATGAGCAGTTCTTC.

The rearrangement links TRBV19 to TRBJ2-1; 10 bases match TRBD1. J gave up 8 bases and V 7 bases, and 14 bases lay outside the gene matches. The germline CDR1 and CDR2 sequences are LNHDA and SQIVND (reference sequence). The CDR3 totals 16 residues. In DNA, the CDR3 is TGTGCCAGTACCTATCTCTCGGGACAGGGGAACGATGAGCAGTTCTTC. It codes for CASTYLSGQGNDEQFF.

The rearrangement uses TRBV6-6 and TRBJ1-6, with TRBD1 matching over 7 bases. CDR1 and CDR2 from the germline V gene are MNHNY and SVGAGI (reference sequence). J was trimmed by 4 bases and V by 8 bases; bases with no gene match: 8. The CDR3 length is 15 residues. The CDR3 DNA is TGTGCCAGCGGGACCCCGACAGGGTATAATTCACCCCTCCACTTT. Protein: CASGTPTGYNSPLHF.

The chain links TRBV10-3 to TRBJ1-2; 8 bases agree with TRBD1. The junction had 6 bases not matched to a gene; V was cut back by 6 bases and J by 3 bases. Germline values: CDR1 ENHRY, CDR2 SYGVKD. The CDR3 spans 14 residues. CDR3 DNA sequence: TGTGCCATCAGCTCCGGGACAGGAGACTATGGCTACACCTTC. Translating gives CAISSGTGDYGYTF.

This sequence joins TRBV30 and TRBJ2-7, with a possible D match to TRBD2 (6 bases). The CDR3 has 12 amino acids. The germline V gene has CDR1 GTSNPN and CDR2 SVGIG (reference sequence). V lost 4 bases to trimming and J lost 5 bases, with 12 bases between them. As DNA, the CDR3 is TGTGCCTGGAACCGGGGGAACCACGAGCAGTACTTC. This encodes CAWNRGNHEQYF.

The V gene is TRBV4-1, the J gene TRBJ1-5, with D perhaps matching TRBD1 (6 bases). V was shortened by 3 bases and J by 0 bases, with 15 bases between the two germline ends. CDR3 length equals 17 residues. The germline V gene encodes CDR1 MGHRA and CDR2 YSYEKL. The CDR3 is CASSQTTGAYSNQPQHF. The DNA for the CDR3 is TGCGCCAGCAGCCAGACGACAGGAGCTTATAGCAATCAGCCCCAGCATTTT.

The chain is built from TRBV30 and TRBJ2-3; 10 bases are shared with TRBD2. CDR1 is GTSNPN, CDR2 SVGIG, per germline (reference sequence). The CDR3 has 15 amino acids. V was pared by 2 bases and J by 5 bases, with 7 bases of the junction left unmatched. This chain's CDR3 is CAWSKLAGFRDTQYF. DNA of the CDR3: TGTGCCTGGAGTAAACTAGCGGGATTCAGAGATACGCAGTATTTT.